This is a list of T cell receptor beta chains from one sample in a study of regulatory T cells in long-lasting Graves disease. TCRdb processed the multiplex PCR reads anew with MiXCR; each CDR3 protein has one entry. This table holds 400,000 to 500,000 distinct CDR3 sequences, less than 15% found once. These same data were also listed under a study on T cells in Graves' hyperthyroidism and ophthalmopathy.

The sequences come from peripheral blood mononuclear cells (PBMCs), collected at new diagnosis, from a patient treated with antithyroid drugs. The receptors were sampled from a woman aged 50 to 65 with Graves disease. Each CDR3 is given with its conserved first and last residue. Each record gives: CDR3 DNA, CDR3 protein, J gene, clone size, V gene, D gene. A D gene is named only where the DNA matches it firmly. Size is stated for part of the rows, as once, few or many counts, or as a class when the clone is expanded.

cdr3_nt: TGTGCCAGTAGTATGAGACAGGACTGGGGCAATCAGCCCCAGCATTTT
cdr3_aa: CASSMRQDWGNQPQHF
j_call: TRBJ1-5
clone_size: few
v_call: TRBV19
d_call: -

cdr3_nt: TGTGCCAGCAGCGTAGCTCTGGGTGGTGAGCAGTTCTTC
cdr3_aa: CASSVALGGEQFF
j_call: TRBJ2-1
clone_size: -
v_call: TRBV9
d_call: -

cdr3_nt: TGTGCCAGCAGCGCAGCCTCTAGCGGGAGGCCCTCCTACGAGCAGTACTTC
cdr3_aa: CASSAASSGRPSYEQYF
j_call: TRBJ2-7
clone_size: many
v_call: TRBV7-8
d_call: TRBD2

cdr3_nt: TGTGCCAGCAGCGTAGCGGAGGGACTTACCCCAAAAGACGAGCAGTACTTC
cdr3_aa: CASSVAEGLTPKDEQYF
j_call: TRBJ2-7
clone_size: few
v_call: TRBV9
d_call: -

cdr3_nt: TGTGCCAGCAGCCAAGTCAGGGGACTAGCGGGATCCTACGAGCAGTACTTC
cdr3_aa: CASSQVRGLAGSYEQYF
j_call: TRBJ2-7
clone_size: -
v_call: TRBV14
d_call: TRBD2

cdr3_nt: TGTGCCAGCAGCTACAGAGGACGGGTCAAGACATACAATGAGCAGTTCTTC
cdr3_aa: CASSYRGRVKTYNEQFF
j_call: TRBJ2-1
clone_size: many
v_call: TRBV7-9
d_call: -

cdr3_nt: TGTGCCAGCAATGGGGGACAGGGTGGGCAGGAGCAGTACTTC
cdr3_aa: CASNGGQGGQEQYF
j_call: TRBJ2-7
clone_size: many
v_call: TRBV28
d_call: TRBD1

cdr3_nt: TGTGCCAGTGGAGCGGGGACTAGCTACGAGCAGTACTTC
cdr3_aa: CASGAGTSYEQYF
j_call: TRBJ2-7
clone_size: -
v_call: TRBV19
d_call: TRBD2

cdr3_nt: TGTGCCAGCAGCTCAAACTCCGGACCGTTGGGTGAGCAGTTCTTC
cdr3_aa: CASSSNSGPLGEQFF
j_call: TRBJ2-1
clone_size: many
v_call: TRBV3-1
d_call: -

cdr3_nt: TGTGCCAGCAGTGGTTCGGACAGGGGGTGGGGCGAGCAGTACTTC
cdr3_aa: CASSGSDRGWGEQYF
j_call: TRBJ2-7
clone_size: many
v_call: TRBV28
d_call: TRBD1

cdr3_nt: TGTGCCTGGAGTCTAACCCTCCGCGGGCAGTTCTTC
cdr3_aa: CAWSLTLRGQFF
j_call: TRBJ2-1
clone_size: -
v_call: TRBV30
d_call: -